The 23 T cell receptor beta chains below were found in one sample sequenced in a study of Graves' ophthalmopathy and Graves' hyperthyroidism. The authors amplified TCR beta CDR3 regions from RNA transcripts. Following a first-round RT-PCR that used HTBI primers, a second-round multiplex PCR was carried out. TCRdb ran MiXCR on the multiplex PCR reads and lists one entry per CDR3 protein. The table records about 400,000 distinct CDR3 sequences, about 16% of them present only once. What was sequenced was peripheral blood. These receptor sequences come from a woman between 18 and 29 years old with Graves' ophthalmopathy.

This clonotype was picked up many times. The V call is TRBV19, the J call TRBJ1-1; possible D gene TRBD1, 5 bases. Germline values: CDR1 LNHDA, CDR2 SQIVND (reference sequence). CDR3 length equals 17 residues. V lost 1 base and J lost 0, with 15 bases in between. This CDR3 reads CASSIVTMGRLNTEAFF. The DNA for the CDR3 is TGTGCCAGTAGTATAGTCACCATGGGACGGCTGAACACTGAAGCTTTCTTT.

The chain combines TRBV18 with TRBJ2-5; D unresolved. The V end lost 4 bases, the J end lost 3 bases, and 12 bases lay between the germline ends. The CDR3 covers 14 residues. Germline-derived CDR1 and CDR2 are KGHSH and LQKENI. The CDR3: CASSQSGQEETQYF. The CDR3, as DNA: TGTGCCAGCTCACAAAGTGGCCAAGAAGAGACCCAGTACTTC.

This clonotype has ten or more counts. A much larger clone lies one base from this, so it may be a read error. V and J are TRBV6-2 or TRBV6-3 and TRBJ1-1; perhaps TRBD1 as D (5 bases). V was trimmed by 7 bases and J by 6 bases, leaving 12 bases between them. The CDR3 length is 12 residues. Looked up from germline, CDR1 is MNHEY and CDR2 is SVGEGT. Here the CDR3 DNA reads TGTGCCAGCAACCAACCAGGGCCTGAAGCTTTCTTT. Its protein is CASNQPGPEAFF.

In this sample, this clonotype turned up many times. The J gene is TRBJ1-6, the V gene TRBV6-2 or TRBV6-3; no clear D gene. In germline, CDR1 is MNHEY, CDR2 SVGEGT. The length of the CDR3 is 14 residues. V lost 2 bases and J lost 8, with 10 bases in between. The CDR3: CASSYRKYDSPLHF. The DNA for the CDR3 is TGTGCCAGCAGTTACCGAAAGTACGATTCACCCCTCCACTTT.

This clonotype came up many times. The genes are TRBV14 and TRBJ2-2, with unresolved D. The CDR3 covers 19 residues. Between the trimmed V and J ends, which lost 2 bases and 0 bases, there was a span of 19 bases. Germline-derived CDR1 and CDR2 are SGHDN and FVKESK. The CDR3 loop is CASSQTWITDLPNTGELFF. CDR3 nucleotides: TGTGCCAGCAGCCAAACCTGGATAACGGACCTACCGAACACCGGGGAGCTGTTTTTT.

This clonotype was observed at least ten times. The V call is TRBV30, the J call TRBJ1-5; D might be TRBD1 (5 bases). CDR1 is GTSNPN, CDR2 SVGIG, per germline (reference sequence). This CDR3 has 13 amino acids. Trimming removed 5 bases from V and 3 bases from J, with 11 bases in between. The CDR3 sequence is CAWGGQANQPQHF. CDR3 nucleotide sequence: TGTGCCTGGGGTGGACAAGCCAATCAGCCCCAGCATTTT.

This clonotype came up many times. The J gene is TRBJ2-7, the V gene TRBV18; TRBD1 matches 9 bases. This CDR3 has 15 amino acids. Germline V gene data show CDR1 as KGHSH and CDR2 as LQKENI. Unmatched junction bases numbered 7, after V lost 0 bases and J lost 7 bases. The CDR3 nucleotides read TGTGCCAGCTCACCACCGGGACAGGGTCTGAGAGAGCAGTACTTC. It codes for CASSPPGQGLREQYF.

This clonotype was detected many times. V gene TRBV19 combines with J gene TRBJ1-5, with a possible D match to TRBD1 (6 bases). Germline CDR1 reads LNHDA; CDR2 reads SQIVND (reference sequence). V lost 0 bases and J 5 bases, leaving 11 bases between the germline ends. The length of the CDR3 is 15 residues. CDR3 in amino acids: CASSIDGGLYQPQHF. The DNA for the CDR3 is TGTGCCAGTAGTATAGATGGGGGCCTTTATCAGCCCCAGCATTTT.

This clonotype was picked up many times. J is TRBJ1-3 and V is TRBV29-1; D unclear. Germline CDR1 is SQVTM and CDR2 is ANQGSEA. The CDR3 extends over 14 amino acids. V shed 5 bases and J shed 2 bases, with 13 bases lying between them. Written as DNA, the CDR3 is TGCAGCGTTTTACCAAGGACGCCTGGAAACACCATATATTTT. Translated, it gives CSVLPRTPGNTIYF.

The chain employs TRBV6-2 or TRBV6-3 and TRBJ2-7, with TRBD2 matching 14 bases. The V gene end was trimmed by 2 bases and the J gene end by 2 bases; junction bases not matched to a gene: 8. Per the germline V gene, CDR1 is MNHEY and CDR2 is SVGEGT. The CDR3 covers 18 residues. This CDR3 reads CASSYPGLAGGPAYEQYF. The CDR3 coding sequence is TGTGCCAGCAGTTACCCAGGACTAGCGGGAGGCCCAGCCTACGAGCAGTACTTC.

This clonotype was detected many times. The V and J genes are TRBV28 and TRBJ2-7, with D unclear. The V end was cut by 7 bases, the J end by 1 base, with 8 bases between. Germline CDR1 and CDR2: MDHEN and SYDVKM. The length of the CDR3 is 12 residues. Here the CDR3 DNA reads TGTGCCAGCAAGGGTACGTCCTACGAGCAGTACTTC. This codes for CASKGTSYEQYF.

In its sample, this clonotype was seen many times. The chain employs TRBV6-2 or TRBV6-3 and TRBJ2-7; D is perhaps TRBD1 (5 bases). Trimming left V 9 bases short and J 0 bases short, with 12 bases between. The CDR3 covers 13 residues. The germline CDR1 and CDR2 sequences are MNHEY and SVGEGT. As DNA, the CDR3 is TGTGCCAGTGTGCCAGGGAACTCCTACGAGCAGTACTTC. Amino acids: CASVPGNSYEQYF.

This clonotype was seen repeatedly, ten times or more. This rearrangement joins TRBV29-1 to TRBJ2-7; 9 bases are shared with TRBD1. CDR1 is SQVTM and CDR2 is ANQGSEA in the germline V gene. The junction had 5 bases not matched to a gene; V was cut back by 3 bases and J by 2 bases. There are 14 residues in the CDR3. The CDR3 spells CSVEYRDRAYEQYF. The CDR3 DNA reads TGCAGCGTTGAGTATAGGGACAGGGCCTACGAGCAGTACTTC.

This clonotype was counted many times. This chain links TRBV12-3 or TRBV12-4 with TRBJ2-5, with 7 bases matching TRBD1. After removal of 1 base from V and 0 bases from J, the junction contained 5 bases not matched to a gene. This CDR3 spans 16 amino acids. The CDR3, as DNA: TGTGCCAGCAGTTTAGACAGACAGGGTAACCAAGAGACCCAGTACTTC. Encoded protein: CASSLDRQGNQETQYF.

There are a few counts of this clonotype. The chain combines TRBV6-2 or TRBV6-3 with TRBJ2-5; 8 bases align to TRBD2. Looked up from germline, CDR1 is MNHEY and CDR2 is SVGEGT. Trimming cost V 5 bases and J 7 bases; bases outside gene matches: 6. This CDR3 contains 13 residues. In DNA form, the CDR3 reads TGTGCCAGCAGTCCGGGACTAGTGGTGACCCAGTACTTC. Translating gives CASSPGLVVTQYF.

This clonotype has only a few counts. The gene calls are TRBV6-1 and TRBJ2-5; 11 bases are shared with TRBD1. V shed 5 bases, J shed 5 bases, and the junction held 4 bases outside the gene matches. The CDR3 loop spans 14 amino acids. Per germline, CDR1 MNHNS and CDR2 SASEGT. Here the CDR3 DNA reads TGTGCCAGCAGTCGGACAGGGGGCGCGGAGACCCAGTACTTC. Its protein product is CASSRTGGAETQYF.

This clonotype was seen at least ten times. This chain uses TRBV15 with TRBJ1-5, with D unresolved. There are 12 residues in the CDR3. The V gene lost 2 bases and the J gene lost 4 bases, with 3 bases spanning the gap. Per germline, CDR1 LNHNV and CDR2 YYDKDF (reference sequence). The CDR3 protein is CATSRPNQPQHF. As DNA, the CDR3 is TGTGCCACCAGCAGACCTAATCAGCCCCAGCATTTT.

This clonotype showed up many times. The V call is TRBV2, the J call TRBJ2-2, with D perhaps matching TRBD1 (5 bases). V lost 2 bases to trimming and J lost 1 base, with 8 bases between them. CDR1 is SNHLY and CDR2 is FYNNEI in the germline V gene. This CDR3 comprises 15 residues. CDR3 nucleotides: TGTGCCAGCAGTGAAAGGGGCGGGAACACCGGGGAGCTGTTTTTT. As protein: CASSERGGNTGELFF.

This clonotype was picked up many times. The chain is built from TRBV10-3 and TRBJ2-5; 13 positions match TRBD2. The germline gives CDR1 ENHRY, CDR2 SYGVKD. The CDR3 loop spans 13 amino acids. The V gene end was trimmed by 8 bases and the J gene end by 3 bases; junction bases not matched to a gene: 0. The CDR3 reads CAIGLAGEETQYF. CDR3 coding DNA: TGTGCCATCGGACTAGCGGGGGAAGAGACCCAGTACTTC.

This clonotype has just a few counts. The chain joins TRBV7-8 to TRBJ2-5, with 13 bases identical to TRBD2. The CDR3 covers 19 residues. V dropped 0 bases and J dropped 0; count of bases not matched to a gene: 7. Per the germline V gene, CDR1 is SGHVS and CDR2 is FQNEAQ. The CDR3: CASSLARLAGGPYQETQYF. The CDR3, as DNA: TGTGCCAGCAGCTTAGCGCGACTAGCGGGGGGCCCGTACCAAGAGACCCAGTACTTC.

Many counts were recorded for this clonotype. The chain is built from TRBV6-1 and TRBJ2-5; 7 bases line up with TRBD2. CDR3 length equals 14 residues. Per germline, CDR1 MNHNS and CDR2 SASEGT. After removal of 6 bases from V and 4 bases from J, the junction contained 8 bases not matched to a gene. This CDR3 reads CASSLRGVGETQYF. CDR3 nucleotide sequence: TGTGCCAGCAGCCTACGGGGGGTCGGAGAGACCCAGTACTTC.

This clonotype was seen ten or more times. V gene TRBV2 combines with J gene TRBJ2-5; possibly TRBD1 or TRBD2 for D (5 bases each). Trimming pared 6 bases from V and 5 bases from J, leaving 16 bases between. This CDR3 has 14 amino acids. Germline lookup yields CDR1 SNHLY and CDR2 FYNNEI. The CDR3 sequence is CASSWGTGLETQYF. The CDR3 DNA reads TGTGCCAGCAGCTGGGGGACGGGCCTCGAGACCCAGTACTTC.

This clonotype has at least ten counts. The chain joins TRBV28 to TRBJ2-7, with 9 bases aligning to TRBD1. Germline V gene lookup returns CDR1 MDHEN and CDR2 SYDVKM. V gave up 1 base and J gave up 4 bases; unmatched junction bases: 11. CDR3 size: 17 residues. CDR3 coding DNA: TGTGCCAGCAGTTTATTCACCGCACAGGGGGCAGGGTACGAGCAGTACTTC. It specifies CASSLFTAQGAGYEQYF. The full variable domain, rest sourced from reference TRBV28 and TRBJ2-7, is DVKVTQSSRYLVKRTGEKVFLECVQDMDHENMFWYRQDPGLGLRLIYFSYDVKMKEKGDIPEGYSVSREKKERFSLILESASTNQTSMYLCASSLFTAQGAGYEQYFGPGTRLTVT.